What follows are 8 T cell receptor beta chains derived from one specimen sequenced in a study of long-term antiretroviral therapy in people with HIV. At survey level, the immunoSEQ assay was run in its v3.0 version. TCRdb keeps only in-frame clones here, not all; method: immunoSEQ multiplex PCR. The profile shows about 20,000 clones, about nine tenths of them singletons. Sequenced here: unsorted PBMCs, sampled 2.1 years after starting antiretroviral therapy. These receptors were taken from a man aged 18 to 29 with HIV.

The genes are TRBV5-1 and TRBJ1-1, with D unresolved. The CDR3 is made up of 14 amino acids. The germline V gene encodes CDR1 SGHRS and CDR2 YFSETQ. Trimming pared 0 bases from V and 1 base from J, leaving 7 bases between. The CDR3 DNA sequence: TGCGCCAGCAGCTTGGAAGGATCGAACACTGAAGCTTTCTTT. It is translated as CASSLEGSNTEAFF.

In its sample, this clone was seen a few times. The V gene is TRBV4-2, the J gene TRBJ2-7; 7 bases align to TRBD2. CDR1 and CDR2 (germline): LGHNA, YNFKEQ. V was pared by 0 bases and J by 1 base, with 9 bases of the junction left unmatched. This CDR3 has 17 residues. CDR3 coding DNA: TGTGCCAGCAGCCAAGAGTGGGGGGGAGGGAGATCCTACGAGCAGTACTTC. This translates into CASSQEWGGGRSYEQYF.

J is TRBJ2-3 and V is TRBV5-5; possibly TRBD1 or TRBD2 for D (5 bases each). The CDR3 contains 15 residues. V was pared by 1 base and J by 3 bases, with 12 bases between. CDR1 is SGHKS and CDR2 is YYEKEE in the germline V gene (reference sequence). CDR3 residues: CASSLWTGQTDTQYF. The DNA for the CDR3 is TGTGCCAGCAGCTTGTGGACGGGGCAAACAGATACGCAGTATTTT.

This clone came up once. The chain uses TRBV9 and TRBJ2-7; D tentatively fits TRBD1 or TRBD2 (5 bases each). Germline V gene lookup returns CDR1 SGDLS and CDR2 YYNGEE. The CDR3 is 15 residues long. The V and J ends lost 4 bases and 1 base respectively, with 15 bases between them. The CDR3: CASSQGPPSSYEQYF. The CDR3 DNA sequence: TGTGCCAGCAGCCAGGGACCGCCATCGTCCTACGAGCAGTACTTC.

This chain's CDR3 is CASSQTTGLAEYEQYF. The CDR3 nucleotides read TGCGCCAGCAGCCAAACGACGGGACTAGCGGAATACGAGCAGTACTTC. V and J are TRBV4-1 and TRBJ2-7; 11 positions agree with TRBD2. The CDR3 covers 16 residues. CDR1 is MGHRA, CDR2 YSYEKL, per germline. After removal of 2 bases from V and 4 bases from J, the junction contained 7 bases not matched to a gene.

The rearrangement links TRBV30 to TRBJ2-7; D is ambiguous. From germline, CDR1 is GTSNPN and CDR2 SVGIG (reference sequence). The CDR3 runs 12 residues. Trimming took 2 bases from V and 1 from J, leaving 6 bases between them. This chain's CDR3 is CAWSFMSYEQYF. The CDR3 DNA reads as TGTGCCTGGAGTTTTATGTCCTACGAGCAGTACTTC.

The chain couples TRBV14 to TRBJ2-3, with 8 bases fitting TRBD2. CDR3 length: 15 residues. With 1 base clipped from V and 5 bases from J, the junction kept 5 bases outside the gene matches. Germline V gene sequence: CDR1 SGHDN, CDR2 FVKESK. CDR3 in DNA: TGTGCCAGCAGCCAAGCGGGGGGGCTGGGAGATACGCAGTATTTT. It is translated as CASSQAGGLGDTQYF. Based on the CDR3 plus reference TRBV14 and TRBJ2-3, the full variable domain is EAGVTQFPSHSVIEKGQTVTLRCDPISGHDNLYWYRRVMGKEIKFLLHFVKESKQDESGMPNNRFLAERTGGTYSTLKVQPAELEDSGVYFCASSQAGGLGDTQYFGPGTRLTVL.

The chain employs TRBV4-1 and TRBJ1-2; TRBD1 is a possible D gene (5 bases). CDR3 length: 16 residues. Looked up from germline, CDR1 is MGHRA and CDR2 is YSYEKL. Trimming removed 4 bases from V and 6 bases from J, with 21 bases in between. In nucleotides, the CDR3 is TGCGCCAGCAGCCTAAGCACGGGGCCGGGAATAGATGGCTACACCTTC. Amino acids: CASSLSTGPGIDGYTF.